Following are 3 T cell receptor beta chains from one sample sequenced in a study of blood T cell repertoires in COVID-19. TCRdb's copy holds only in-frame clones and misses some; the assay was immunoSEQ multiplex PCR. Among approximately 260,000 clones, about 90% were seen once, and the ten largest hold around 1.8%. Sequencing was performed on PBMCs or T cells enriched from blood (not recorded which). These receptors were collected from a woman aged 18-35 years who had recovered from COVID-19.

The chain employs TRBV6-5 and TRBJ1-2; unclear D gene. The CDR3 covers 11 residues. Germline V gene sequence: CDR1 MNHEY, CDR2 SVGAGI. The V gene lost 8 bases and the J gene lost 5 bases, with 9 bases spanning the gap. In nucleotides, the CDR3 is TGTGCCAGCGGGCCCGTATATGGCTACACCTTC. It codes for CASGPVYGYTF.

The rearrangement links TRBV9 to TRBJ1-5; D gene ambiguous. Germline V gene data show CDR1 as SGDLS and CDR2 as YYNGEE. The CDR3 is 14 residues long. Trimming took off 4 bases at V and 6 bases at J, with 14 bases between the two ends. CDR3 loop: CASSPSGSGQPQHF. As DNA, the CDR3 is TGTGCCAGCAGCCCATCCGGGTCGGGTCAGCCCCAGCATTTT.

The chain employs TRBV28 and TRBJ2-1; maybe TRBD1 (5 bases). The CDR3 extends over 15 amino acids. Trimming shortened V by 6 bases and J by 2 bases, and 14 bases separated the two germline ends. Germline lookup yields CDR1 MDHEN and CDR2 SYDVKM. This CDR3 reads CASRETGSTYNEQFF. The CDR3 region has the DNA TGTGCCAGCAGGGAAACAGGTTCTACCTACAATGAGCAGTTCTTC.